The sequence of this T cell receptor beta chain was determined in a study of shared clonotypes between healthy human individuals. Study overall: The cohort had two women and a few men, ages 18 to 49. The study's findings and limits: Memory subsets generally showed lower estimated richness than naive subsets. Rarefaction indicated that sorted-subset sequencing remained incomplete although depth was large. Four donors held around 5% of naive CD4 clonotypes in common.

The germline CDR1 and CDR2 sequences are MNHEY and SVGAGI. The CDR3 covers 12 residues. V gave up 5 bases and J gave up 9 bases; unmatched junction bases: 6. This clone has a single count. What it binds is unknown. TCRdb keeps only in-frame clones here, not all; method: immunoSEQ multiplex PCR. The sample yields 2 million to 2.5 million clones, 93% seen once. This chain links TRBV6-5 with TRBJ1-1; 7 bases are shared with TRBD1. Source material: naive CD4+ T cells from PBMCs. Subset in this sample: CD45RA+ positively selected. This TCR came from a man younger than 35 in good health. Some clones in this sample may be carry-over from other donors' samples. This CDR3 is CASSQRQGKAFF. For the CDR3, the DNA is TGTGCCAGCAGTCAACGACAGGGTAAAGCTTTCTTT.